The 6 T cell receptor beta chains presented below share a single source sample, sequenced in a study of a mutant IDH1 vaccine in newly diagnosed glioma. Libraries were prepared by immunoSEQ multiplex PCR; TCRdb keeps only in-frame clonotypes and omits some of them. The top ten clones hold approximately 2% of a sample with tens of thousands of clones, more than 60% of them seen once. Time point: baseline, week 1 (first vaccination visit). Documented treatment: pre-vaccination baseline after standard-of-care therapy. This sample comprised PBMCs, obtained from a glioma patient treated with radiotherapy, temozolomide or both. These TCRs come from a woman in her 40s with glioma.

In its sample, this clone was seen a few times. The chain carries TRBV19 and TRBJ1-5; TRBD1 matches 7 bases. Germline-derived CDR1 and CDR2 are LNHDA and SQIVND (reference sequence). The ends lost 5 bases at V and 4 bases at J; junction bases unmatched: 2. The CDR3 is 13 amino acids. CDR3 sequence reads: CASSGTVNQPQHF. The CDR3 region has the DNA TGTGCCAGTAGTGGGACAGTAAATCAGCCCCAGCATTTT.

The table lists this clone with a few counts. The chain joins TRBV2 to TRBJ1-1; D possibly corresponds to TRBD1 (6 bases). Germline values: CDR1 SNHLY, CDR2 FYNNEI. Trimming cost V 5 bases and J 12 bases, with 10 bases left between them. The CDR3 length is 10 residues. Here the CDR3 reads CASSIDRSFF. The CDR3 nucleotides are TGTGCCAGCAGTATAGACAGGTCTTTCTTT.

The V gene is TRBV20-1, the J gene TRBJ2-7; the D is unclear. CDR1 and CDR2 (germline): DFQATT, SNEGSKA (reference sequence). This CDR3 has 11 amino acids. V was cut by 3 bases and J by 1 base, with 4 bases left in between. The CDR3 DNA reads as TGCAGTGCTAGCGGATCCTACGAGCAGTACTTC. Amino acids: CSASGSYEQYF.

The chain couples TRBV19 to TRBJ1-1; the D is unclear. Looked up from germline, CDR1 is LNHDA and CDR2 is SQIVND (reference sequence). The CDR3 totals 14 residues. V was clipped by 11 bases and J by 5 bases, with 21 bases between them. CDR3 nucleotides: TGTGCCTGCGTCGAGTCTTGGGGAGGAACTGAAGCTTTCTTT. This encodes CACVESWGGTEAFF.

This clone showed up just a few times. This sequence joins TRBV12-2 and TRBJ1-1; the table's D gene call, TRBD1, was not cross checked with the DNA. TRBV12-2 is classified as a pseudogene. The CDR3 contains 14 residues. CDR3 protein: CASRFVRGLKEAFF. The CDR3 DNA sequence: TGTGCAAGTCGCTTTGTCAGGGGGCTCAAGGAAGCTTTCTTT.

The sample holds one count of this clone. The chain carries TRBV5-1 and TRBJ2-1; D gene ambiguous. The CDR3 consists of 13 residues. V shed 5 bases and J shed 6 bases, with 12 bases lying between them. Germline values: CDR1 SGHRS, CDR2 YFSETQ. CDR3 nucleotides: TGCGCCAGCAGTAGGACCTACAGCAATGAGCAGTTCTTC. This sequence encodes CASSRTYSNEQFF.